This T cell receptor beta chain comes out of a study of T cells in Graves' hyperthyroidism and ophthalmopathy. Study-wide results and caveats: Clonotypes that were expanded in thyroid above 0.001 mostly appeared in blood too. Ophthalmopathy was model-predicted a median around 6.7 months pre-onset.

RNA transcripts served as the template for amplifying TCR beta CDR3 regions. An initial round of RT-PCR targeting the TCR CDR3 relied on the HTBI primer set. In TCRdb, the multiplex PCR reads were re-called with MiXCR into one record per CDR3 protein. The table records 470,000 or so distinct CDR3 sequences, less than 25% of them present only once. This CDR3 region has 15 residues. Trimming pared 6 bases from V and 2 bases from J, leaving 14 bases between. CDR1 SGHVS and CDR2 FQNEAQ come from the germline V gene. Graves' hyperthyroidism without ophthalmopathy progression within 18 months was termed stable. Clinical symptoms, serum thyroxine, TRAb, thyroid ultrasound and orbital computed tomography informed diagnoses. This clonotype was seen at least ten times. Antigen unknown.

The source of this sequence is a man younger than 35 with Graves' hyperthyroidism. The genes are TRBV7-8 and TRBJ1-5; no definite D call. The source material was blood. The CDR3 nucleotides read TGTGCCAGCAGTGAAATGGGTTTGGGCAATCAGCCCCAGCATTTT. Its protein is CASSEMGLGNQPQHF.